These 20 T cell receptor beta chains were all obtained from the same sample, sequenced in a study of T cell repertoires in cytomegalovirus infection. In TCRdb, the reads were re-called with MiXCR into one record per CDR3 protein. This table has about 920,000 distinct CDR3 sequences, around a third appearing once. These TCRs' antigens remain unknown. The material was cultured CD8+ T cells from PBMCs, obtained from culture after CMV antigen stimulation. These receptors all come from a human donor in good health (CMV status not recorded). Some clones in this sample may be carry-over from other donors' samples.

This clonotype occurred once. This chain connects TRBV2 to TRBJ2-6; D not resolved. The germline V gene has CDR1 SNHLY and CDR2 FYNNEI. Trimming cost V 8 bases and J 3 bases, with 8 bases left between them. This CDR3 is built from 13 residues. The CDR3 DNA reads TGTGCCAGCCTGATAGATGGGGCCAACGTCCTGACTTTC. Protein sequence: CASLIDGANVLTF.

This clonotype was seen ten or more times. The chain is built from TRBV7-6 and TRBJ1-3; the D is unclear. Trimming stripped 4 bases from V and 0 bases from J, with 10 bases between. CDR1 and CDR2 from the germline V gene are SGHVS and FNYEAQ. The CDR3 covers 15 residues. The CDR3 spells CASSSPAGSGNTIYF. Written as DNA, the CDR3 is TGTGCCAGCAGCTCTCCTGCCGGCTCTGGAAACACCATATATTTT.

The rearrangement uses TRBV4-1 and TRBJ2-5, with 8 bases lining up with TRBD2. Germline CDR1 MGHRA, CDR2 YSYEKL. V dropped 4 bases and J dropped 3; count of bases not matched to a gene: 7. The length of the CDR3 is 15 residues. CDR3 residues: CASSPLVAGKETQYF. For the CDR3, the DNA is TGCGCCAGCAGCCCCCTCGTAGCGGGGAAAGAGACCCAGTACTTC.

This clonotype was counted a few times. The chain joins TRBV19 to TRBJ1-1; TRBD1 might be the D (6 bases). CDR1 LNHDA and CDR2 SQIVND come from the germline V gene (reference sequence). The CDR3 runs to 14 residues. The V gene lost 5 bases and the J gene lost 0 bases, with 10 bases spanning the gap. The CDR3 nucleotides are TGTGCCAGTAGTGCAGGGGTGCTGAACACTGAAGCTTTCTTT. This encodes CASSAGVLNTEAFF.

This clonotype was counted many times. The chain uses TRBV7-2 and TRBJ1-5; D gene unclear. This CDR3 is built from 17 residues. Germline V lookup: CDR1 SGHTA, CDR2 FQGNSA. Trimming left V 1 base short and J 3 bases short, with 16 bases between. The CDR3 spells CASSLDVIGGPNQPQHF. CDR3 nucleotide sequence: TGTGCCAGCAGCTTAGATGTGATCGGTGGGCCCAATCAGCCCCAGCATTTT.

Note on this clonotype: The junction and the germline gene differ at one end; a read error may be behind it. The DNA of the CDR3 is TGTGTCAGCAGTTACTCATTGGTCACCGAGCACTATGGCTACACCTTC. It codes for CVSSYSLVTEHYGYTF. The J gene is TRBJ1-2, the V gene TRBV6-8; no clear D. This CDR3 has 16 amino acids. Germline lookup yields CDR1 MNHGY and CDR2 SAAAGT.

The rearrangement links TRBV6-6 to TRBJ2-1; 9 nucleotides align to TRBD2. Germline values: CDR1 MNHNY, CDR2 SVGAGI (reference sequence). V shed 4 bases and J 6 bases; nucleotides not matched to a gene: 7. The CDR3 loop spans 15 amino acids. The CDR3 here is CASSSIGTSSNEQFF. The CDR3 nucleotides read TGTGCCAGCAGTTCGATCGGGACTAGCAGCAATGAGCAGTTCTTC.

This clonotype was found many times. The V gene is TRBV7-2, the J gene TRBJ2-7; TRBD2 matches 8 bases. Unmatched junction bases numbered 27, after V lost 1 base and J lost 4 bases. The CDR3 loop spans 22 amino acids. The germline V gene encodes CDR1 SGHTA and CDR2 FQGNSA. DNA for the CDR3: TGTGCCAGCAGCTTAGTAGCGGGAATCTGGGCACTCCAACAACGAGTCTTATACGAGCAGTACTTC. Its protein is CASSLVAGIWALQQRVLYEQYF.

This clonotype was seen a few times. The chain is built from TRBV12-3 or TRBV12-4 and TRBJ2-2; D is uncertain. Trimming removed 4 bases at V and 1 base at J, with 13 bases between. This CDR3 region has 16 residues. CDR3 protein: CASSSATPGNTGELFF. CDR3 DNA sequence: TGTGCCAGCAGTTCCGCGACCCCGGGGAACACCGGGGAGCTGTTTTTT.

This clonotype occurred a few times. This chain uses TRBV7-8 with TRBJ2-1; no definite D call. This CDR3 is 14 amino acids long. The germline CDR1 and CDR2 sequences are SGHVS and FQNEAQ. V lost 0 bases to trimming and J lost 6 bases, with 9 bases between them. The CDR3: CASSLAVRANEQFF. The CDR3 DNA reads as TGTGCCAGCAGCTTAGCGGTAAGGGCCAATGAGCAGTTCTTC.

DNA for the CDR3: TGTGCCAGCAGCTCTCTAGTAGACCCCTACGAGCAGTACGTC. Protein: CASSSLVDPYEQYV. V and J are TRBV7-2 and TRBJ2-7; D uncertain. Deletions cut 4 bases from V and 2 bases from J, with 12 bases between. This CDR3 comprises 14 residues. The germline CDR1 and CDR2 sequences are SGHTA and FQGNSA.

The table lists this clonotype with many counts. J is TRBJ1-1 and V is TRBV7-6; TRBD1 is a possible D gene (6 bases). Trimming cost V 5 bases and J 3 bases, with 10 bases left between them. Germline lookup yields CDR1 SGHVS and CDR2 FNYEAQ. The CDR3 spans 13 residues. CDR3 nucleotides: TGTGCCAGCAGCAACGGACAGCACACTGAAGCTTTCTTT. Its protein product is CASSNGQHTEAFF. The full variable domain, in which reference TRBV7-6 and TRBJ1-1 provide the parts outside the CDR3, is GAGVSQSPRYKVTKRGQDVALRCDPISGHVSLYWYRQALGQGPEFLTYFNYEAQQDKSGLPNDRFSAERPEGSISTLTIQRTEQRDSAMYRCASSNGQHTEAFFGQGTRLTVV.

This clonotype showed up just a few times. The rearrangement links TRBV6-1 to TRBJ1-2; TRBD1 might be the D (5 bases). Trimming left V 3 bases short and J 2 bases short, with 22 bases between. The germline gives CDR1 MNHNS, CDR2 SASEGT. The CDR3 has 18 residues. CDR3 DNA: TGTGCCAGCAGTGAGAGGGGAGCCTATAACCGAGGCAACTATGGCTACACCTTC. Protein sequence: CASSERGAYNRGNYGYTF.

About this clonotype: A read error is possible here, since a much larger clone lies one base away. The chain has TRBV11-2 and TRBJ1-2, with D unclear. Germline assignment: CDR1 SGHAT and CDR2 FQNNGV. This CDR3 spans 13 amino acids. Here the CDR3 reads CASSLARNYGCTF. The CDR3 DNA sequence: TGTGCCAGCAGCTTAGCCCGGAACTATGGCTGCACCTTC.

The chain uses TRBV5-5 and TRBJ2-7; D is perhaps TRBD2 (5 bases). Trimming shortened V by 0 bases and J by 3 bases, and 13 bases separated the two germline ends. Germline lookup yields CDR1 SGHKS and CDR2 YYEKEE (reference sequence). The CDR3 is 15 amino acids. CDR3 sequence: CASSLALQRNYEQYF. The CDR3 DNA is TGTGCCAGCAGCTTGGCTCTCCAGCGGAACTACGAGCAGTACTTC.

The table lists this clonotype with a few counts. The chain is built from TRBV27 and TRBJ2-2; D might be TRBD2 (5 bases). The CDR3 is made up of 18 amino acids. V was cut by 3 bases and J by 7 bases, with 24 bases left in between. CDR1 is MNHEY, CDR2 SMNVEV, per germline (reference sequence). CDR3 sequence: CASSLPAPPGNKGGELFF. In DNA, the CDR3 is TGTGCCAGCAGTTTGCCCGCCCCTCCGGGGAATAAGGGCGGGGAGCTGTTTTTT.

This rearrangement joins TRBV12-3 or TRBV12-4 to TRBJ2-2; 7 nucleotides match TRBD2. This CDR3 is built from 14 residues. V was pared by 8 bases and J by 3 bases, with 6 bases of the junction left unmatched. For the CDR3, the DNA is TGTGCCAGCGGCGGGGGACCCTACACCGGGGAGCTGTTTTTT. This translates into CASGGGPYTGELFF.

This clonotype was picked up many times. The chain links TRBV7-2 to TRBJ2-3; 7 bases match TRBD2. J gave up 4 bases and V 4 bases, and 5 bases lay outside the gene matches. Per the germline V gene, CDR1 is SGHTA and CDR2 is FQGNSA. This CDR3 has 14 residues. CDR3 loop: CASSYGGTADTQYF. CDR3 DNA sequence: TGTGCCAGCAGCTACGGGGGGACCGCAGATACGCAGTATTTT.

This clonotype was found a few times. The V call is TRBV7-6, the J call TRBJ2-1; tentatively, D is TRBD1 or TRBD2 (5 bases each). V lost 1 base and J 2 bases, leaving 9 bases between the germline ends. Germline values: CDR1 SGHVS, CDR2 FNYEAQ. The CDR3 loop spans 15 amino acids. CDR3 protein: CASSLGDATYNEQFF. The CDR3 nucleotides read TGTGCCAGCAGCTTAGGGGACGCAACCTACAATGAGCAGTTCTTC. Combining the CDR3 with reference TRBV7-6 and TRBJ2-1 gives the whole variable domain GAGVSQSPRYKVTKRGQDVALRCDPISGHVSLYWYRQALGQGPEFLTYFNYEAQQDKSGLPNDRFSAERPEGSISTLTIQRTEQRDSAMYRCASSLGDATYNEQFFGPGTRLTVL.

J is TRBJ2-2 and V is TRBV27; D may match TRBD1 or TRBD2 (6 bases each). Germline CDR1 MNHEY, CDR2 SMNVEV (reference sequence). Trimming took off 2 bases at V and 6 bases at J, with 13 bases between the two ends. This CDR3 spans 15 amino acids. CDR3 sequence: CASSLRGGRAGELFF. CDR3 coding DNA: TGTGCCAGCAGTTTACGAGGGGGGCGGGCCGGGGAGCTGTTTTTT.